One and the same sample provided the 7 T cell receptor beta chains below, sequenced in a study of CD8+ T cells in alopecia areata. Sequencing templates came from extracted RNA that was reverse transcribed into cDNA. Assay: immunoSEQ multiplex PCR; the TCRdb copy retains only in-frame clones and omits some. Of fewer than 200,000 clones in the sample, 59% were seen once. The sample was CD4+ T cells sorted from blood, taken at week 0. The origin of the receptors is a human donor with alopecia areata.

Regarding this clone: The junction does not match germline at one end; this may be a read error. The chain recombines TRBV6-1 with TRBJ1-1; D possibly corresponds to TRBD1 (5 bases). The CDR3 has 10 residues. Germline assignment: CDR1 MNHNS and CDR2 SASEGT. CDR3 region: CTSGGTEAFF. The CDR3 coding sequence is TGCACTAGCGGGGGCACTGAAGCTTTCTTT.

This clone has only one observation. The J gene is TRBJ1-2, the V gene TRBV15, with unresolved D. The CDR3 is made up of 14 amino acids. CDR1 is LNHNV and CDR2 is YYDKDF in the germline V gene (reference sequence). Trimming shortened V by 0 bases and J by 0 bases, and 5 bases separated the two germline ends. As DNA, the CDR3 is TGTGCCACCAGCAGAGATCTTTCTAACTATGGCTACACCTTC. Amino acids: CATSRDLSNYGYTF.

This chain connects TRBV6-5 to TRBJ2-7, with D perhaps TRBD1 (7 bases). Trimming removed 8 bases from V and 3 bases from J, with 14 bases in between. The length of the CDR3 is 13 residues. Germline V gene lookup returns CDR1 MNHEY and CDR2 SVGAGI. The CDR3 DNA is TGTGCCAGCGGTTCAGGGGGGCTCTACGAGCAGTACTTC. Its translation: CASGSGGLYEQYF.

In DNA form, the CDR3 reads TGTGCCAGCAGCTTAGGGGGTAGTGGGGCCAACGTCCTGACTTTC. Amino acids: CASSLGGSGANVLTF. The chain is built from TRBV7-9 and TRBJ2-6; D not certain. The germline V gene has CDR1 SEHNR and CDR2 FQNEAQ (reference sequence). V shed 1 base and J shed 3 bases, with 7 bases lying between them. The CDR3 is made up of 15 amino acids.

The CDR3 nucleotides are TGTGCCAGCAGCCCCCGAGGACAGGGCGGACCACAAGAGACCCAGTACTTC. Translation gives CASSPRGQGGPQETQYF. The chain couples TRBV21-1 to TRBJ2-5; TRBD1 is taken as the D call from the table, unchecked against the DNA. TRBV21-1 is labeled a pseudogene. The CDR3 runs to 17 residues.

This clone was seen a single time. The rearrangement joins TRBV30 to TRBJ1-1, with D possibly TRBD1 on 5 matching bases. This CDR3 has 14 residues. V was shortened by 5 bases and J by 3 bases, with 16 bases between the two germline ends. Germline CDR1 GTSNPN, CDR2 SVGIG (reference sequence). The CDR3 here is CAWADTGPDTEAFF. CDR3 coding DNA: TGTGCCTGGGCGGACACGGGGCCCGACACTGAAGCTTTCTTT.

This CDR3 is CSARIDNRYTF. CDR3 coding DNA: TGCAGTGCTAGGATAGACAACCGCTACACCTTC. This chain connects TRBV20-1 to TRBJ1-2; D not resolved. V was pared by 3 bases and J by 9 bases, with 11 bases between. From germline, CDR1 is DFQATT and CDR2 SNEGSKA (reference sequence). The CDR3 totals 11 residues.